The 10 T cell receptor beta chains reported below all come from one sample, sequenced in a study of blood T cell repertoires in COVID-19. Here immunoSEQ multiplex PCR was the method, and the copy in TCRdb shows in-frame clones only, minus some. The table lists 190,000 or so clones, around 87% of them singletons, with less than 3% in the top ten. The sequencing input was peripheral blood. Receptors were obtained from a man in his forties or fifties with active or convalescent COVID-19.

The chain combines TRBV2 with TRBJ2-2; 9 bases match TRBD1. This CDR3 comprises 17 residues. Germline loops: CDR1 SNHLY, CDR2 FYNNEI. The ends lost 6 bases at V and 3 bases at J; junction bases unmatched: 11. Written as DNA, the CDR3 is TGTGCCAGCAGACCCCGTCGGGACAGGGTTTACACCGGGGAGCTGTTTTTT. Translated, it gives CASRPRRDRVYTGELFF.

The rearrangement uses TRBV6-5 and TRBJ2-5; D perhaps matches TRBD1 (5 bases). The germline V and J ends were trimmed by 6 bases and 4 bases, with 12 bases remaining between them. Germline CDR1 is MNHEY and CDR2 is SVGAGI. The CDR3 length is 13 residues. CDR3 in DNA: TGTGCCAGCAGCTCAGGGTCCGGAGAGACCCAGTACTTC. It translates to CASSSGSGETQYF.

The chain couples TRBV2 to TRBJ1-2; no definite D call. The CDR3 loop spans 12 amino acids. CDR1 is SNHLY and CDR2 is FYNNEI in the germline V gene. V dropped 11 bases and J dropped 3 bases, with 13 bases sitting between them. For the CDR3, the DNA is TGTGCCTGCCCACGGGTCTACTATGGCTACACCTTC. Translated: CACPRVYYGYTF.

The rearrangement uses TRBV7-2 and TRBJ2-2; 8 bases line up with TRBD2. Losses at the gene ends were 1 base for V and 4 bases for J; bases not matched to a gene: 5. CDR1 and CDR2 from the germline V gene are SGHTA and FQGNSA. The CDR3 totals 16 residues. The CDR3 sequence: CASSLVSGAGTGELFF. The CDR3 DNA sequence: TGTGCCAGCAGCTTAGTTAGCGGGGCCGGCACCGGGGAGCTGTTTTTT.

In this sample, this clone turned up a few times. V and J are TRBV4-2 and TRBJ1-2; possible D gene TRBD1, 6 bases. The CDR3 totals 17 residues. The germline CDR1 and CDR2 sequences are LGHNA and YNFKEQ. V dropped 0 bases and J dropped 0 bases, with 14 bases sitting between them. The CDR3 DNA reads TGTGCCAGCAGCCAAGAGGGCAGGGGACCCGCTAACTATGGCTACACCTTC. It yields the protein CASSQEGRGPANYGYTF.

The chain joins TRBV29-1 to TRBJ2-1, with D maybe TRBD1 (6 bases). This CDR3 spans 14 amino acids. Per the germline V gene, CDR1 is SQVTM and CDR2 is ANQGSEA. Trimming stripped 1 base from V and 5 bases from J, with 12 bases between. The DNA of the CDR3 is TGCAGCGTTGAAGTCAGGGGATTTAACAATGAGCAGTTCTTC. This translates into CSVEVRGFNNEQFF.

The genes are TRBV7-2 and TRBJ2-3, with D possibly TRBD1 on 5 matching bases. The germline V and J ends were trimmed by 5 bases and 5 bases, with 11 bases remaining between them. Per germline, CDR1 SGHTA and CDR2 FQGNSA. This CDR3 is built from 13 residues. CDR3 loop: CASSPGRGDTQYF. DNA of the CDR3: TGTGCCAGCAGCCCGGGTAGGGGAGATACGCAGTATTTT.

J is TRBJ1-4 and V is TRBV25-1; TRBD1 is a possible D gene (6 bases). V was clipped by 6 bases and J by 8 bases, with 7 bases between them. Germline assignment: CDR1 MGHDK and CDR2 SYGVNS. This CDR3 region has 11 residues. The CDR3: CASRRGEKLFF. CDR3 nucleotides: TGTGCCAGCAGGAGGGGGGAAAAACTGTTTTTT.

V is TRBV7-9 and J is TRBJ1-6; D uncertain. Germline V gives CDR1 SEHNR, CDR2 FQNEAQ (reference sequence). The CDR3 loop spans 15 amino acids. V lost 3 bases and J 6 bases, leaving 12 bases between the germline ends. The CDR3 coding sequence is TGTGCCAGCAGCTTGACGGCAGGTGCTAATTCACCCCTCCACTTT. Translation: CASSLTAGANSPLHF.

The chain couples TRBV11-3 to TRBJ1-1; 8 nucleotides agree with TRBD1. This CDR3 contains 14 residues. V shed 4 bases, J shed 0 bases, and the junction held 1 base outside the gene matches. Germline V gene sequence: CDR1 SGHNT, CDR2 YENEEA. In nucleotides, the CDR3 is TGTGCCAGCAGCTGGACAGGGATGAACACTGAAGCTTTCTTT. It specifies CASSWTGMNTEAFF.